These 28 T cell receptor beta chains were sequenced from one sample in a study of T cell responses to AZD1222 COVID-19 vaccine. Measured with immunoSEQ multiplex PCR; TCRdb has only the in-frame clones, and not every one. The sample contains 100,000 or so clones, around 89% of which appear only once. This specimen was peripheral blood, taken on day 0 of AZD1222 vaccination. These receptors all come from an adult in good health.

V and J are TRBV6-5 and TRBJ1-1; TRBD1 matches at 8 bases. Germline V CDR1 and CDR2: MNHEY, SVGAGI. The CDR3 covers 14 residues. With 6 bases clipped from V and 5 bases from J, the junction kept 8 bases outside the gene matches. The CDR3 spells CASRDRDSSTEAFF. The CDR3 nucleotides are TGTGCCAGCAGGGACAGGGACTCGTCGACTGAAGCTTTCTTT.

The chain employs TRBV11-2 and TRBJ1-4; D possibly corresponds to TRBD1 (6 bases). The CDR3 extends over 16 amino acids. Germline V gene data show CDR1 as SGHAT and CDR2 as FQNNGV. V gave up 4 bases and J gave up 0 bases, with 12 bases separating them. The CDR3 spells CASSSTWTATNEKLFF. For the CDR3, the DNA is TGTGCCAGCAGCTCTACCTGGACAGCAACTAATGAAAAACTGTTTTTT.

The chain employs TRBV5-1 and TRBJ2-7; a weak D match, TRBD1 (6 bases). Germline CDR1 and CDR2: SGHRS and YFSETQ. Trimming removed 2 bases at V and 2 bases at J, with 11 bases between. The CDR3 spans 14 residues. The CDR3 coding sequence is TGCGCCAGCAGCTTCCAGGGGTCCACCTACGAGCAGTACTTC. Its protein product is CASSFQGSTYEQYF.

The chain links TRBV19 to TRBJ2-1; the D gene could be TRBD1 or TRBD2 (5 bases each). The CDR3 has 14 amino acids. The germline V and J ends were trimmed by 3 bases and 9 bases, with 15 bases remaining between them. CDR1 and CDR2 from the germline V gene are LNHDA and SQIVND (reference sequence). The DNA of the CDR3 is TGTGCCAGTAGTATTGGGGGAAAGTGGGGTGAGCAGTTCTTC. As protein: CASSIGGKWGEQFF.

The chain joins TRBV24-1 to TRBJ2-3; 13 bases agree with TRBD2. Losses at the gene ends were 3 bases for V and 5 bases for J; bases not matched to a gene: 13. The CDR3 runs 19 residues. The V gene's germline CDR1 is KGHDR and CDR2 SFDVKD. The CDR3 reads CATSDPTSGRPQGRDTQYF. CDR3 nucleotide sequence: TGTGCCACCAGTGATCCGACTAGCGGGAGGCCCCAGGGCCGAGATACGCAGTATTTT.

The V and J genes are TRBV9 and TRBJ2-5, with TRBD2 identical over 15 bases. J was trimmed by 3 bases and V by 2 bases; bases with no gene match: 2. This CDR3 region has 16 residues. Germline CDR1 SGDLS, CDR2 YYNGEE. CDR3 DNA sequence: TGTGCCAGCAGCGTGGGGACTAGCGGGAGGAAAGAGACCCAGTACTTC. It translates to CASSVGTSGRKETQYF. Full variable domain (remainder filled in from reference TRBV9 and TRBJ2-5): DSGVTQTPKHLITATGQRVTLRCSPRSGDLSVYWYQQSLDQGLQFLIQYYNGEERAKGNILERFSAQQFPDLHSELNLSSLELGDSALYFCASSVGTSGRKETQYFGPGTRLLVL.

The J gene is TRBJ1-5, the V gene TRBV30, with D possibly TRBD1 on 5 matching bases. Germline CDR1 GTSNPN, CDR2 SVGIG (reference sequence). This CDR3 comprises 12 residues. The V end was cut by 1 base, the J end by 9 bases, with 10 bases between. The CDR3 spells CAWSGTGGPQHF. The CDR3 nucleotides are TGTGCCTGGAGTGGTACGGGGGGGCCCCAGCATTTT.

J is TRBJ1-2 and V is TRBV28; 11 nucleotides agree with TRBD1. Germline CDR1 is MDHEN and CDR2 is SYDVKM. V shed 6 bases, J shed 1 base, and the junction held 4 bases outside the gene matches. The CDR3 runs to 15 residues. Written as DNA, the CDR3 is TGTGCCAGCAGGGAGGGGACAGGGGGTAACTATGGCTACACCTTC. Protein: CASREGTGGNYGYTF.

V gene TRBV6-2 or TRBV6-3 combines with J gene TRBJ2-2, with D possibly TRBD2 on 5 matching bases. The V gene's germline CDR1 is MNHEY and CDR2 SVGEGT. V was pared by 4 bases and J by 6 bases, with 12 bases between. The CDR3 is 14 amino acids. This chain's CDR3 is CASSLVARAGELFF. In DNA form, the CDR3 reads TGTGCCAGCAGTTTGGTGGCGAGGGCCGGGGAGCTGTTTTTT.

The gene calls are TRBV4-1 and TRBJ2-2; D is undetermined. V gave up 0 bases and J gave up 4 bases, with 6 bases separating them. This CDR3 is 14 amino acids long. Germline lookup yields CDR1 MGHRA and CDR2 YSYEKL. This CDR3 is CASSQDSGTGELFF. CDR3 sequence (DNA): TGCGCCAGCAGCCAAGATTCGGGCACCGGGGAGCTGTTTTTT.

CDR3 amino acids: CASSVGQGSNQPQHF. The DNA of the CDR3 is TGCGCCAGCTCTGTTGGACAGGGTAGCAATCAGCCCCAGCATTTT. The J gene is TRBJ1-5, the V gene TRBV10-1; 8 positions match TRBD1. Per the germline V gene, CDR1 is WNHNN and CDR2 is SYGVQD (reference sequence). The V and J ends lost 8 bases and 0 bases, in that order; junction bases with no gene match: 6. The CDR3 length is 15 residues.

The rearrangement links TRBV19 to TRBJ1-2; D call uncertain. CDR3 length: 13 residues. Trimming pared 3 bases from V and 1 base from J, leaving 6 bases between. The germline V gene encodes CDR1 LNHDA and CDR2 SQIVND (reference sequence). The CDR3 sequence: CASSILVNYGYTF. The CDR3 bases are TGTGCCAGTAGTATTTTGGTTAACTATGGCTACACCTTC.

The chain carries TRBV4-1 and TRBJ1-4; D is uncertain. The CDR3 totals 13 residues. The germline V and J ends were trimmed by 6 bases and 5 bases, with 10 bases remaining between them. Germline V CDR1 and CDR2: MGHRA, YSYEKL. As DNA, the CDR3 is TGCGCCAGCAGATGGACTATCAATGAAAAACTGTTTTTT. Translated, it gives CASRWTINEKLFF.

The chain links TRBV19 to TRBJ1-1; D gene uncertain. The V gene's germline CDR1 is LNHDA and CDR2 SQIVND (reference sequence). V was shortened by 5 bases and J by 11 bases, with 12 bases between the two germline ends. The CDR3 is 11 amino acids. CDR3 in amino acids: CASSLGLVAFF. The CDR3 DNA reads TGTGCCAGTAGTTTAGGTCTTGTGGCTTTCTTT.

The J gene is TRBJ1-1, the V gene TRBV27; maybe TRBD1 (6 bases). The germline gives CDR1 MNHEY, CDR2 SMNVEV (reference sequence). Trimming left V 6 bases short and J 1 base short, with 12 bases between. CDR3 length: 14 amino acids. DNA for the CDR3: TGTGCCAGCAGCCTACAGGGACGGAACACTGAAGCTTTCTTT. Amino acids: CASSLQGRNTEAFF.

The chain recombines TRBV7-9 with TRBJ1-2, with D possibly matching TRBD1 (6 bases). The CDR3 loop spans 12 amino acids. Trimming took off 2 bases at V and 8 bases at J, with 9 bases between the two ends. Per germline, CDR1 SEHNR and CDR2 FQNEAQ (reference sequence). CDR3: CASSLHRDGYTF. The CDR3 DNA reads as TGTGCCAGCAGCTTACACAGGGACGGCTACACCTTC.

The chain carries TRBV27 and TRBJ2-3; 11 nucleotides match TRBD2. CDR3 length: 18 amino acids. Germline V gene lookup returns CDR1 MNHEY and CDR2 SMNVEV (reference sequence). Trimming cost V 2 bases and J 0 bases; bases outside gene matches: 7. The DNA of the CDR3 is TGTGCCAGCAGTTTACTTAGTCGACTAGCGGGAAGCACAGATACGCAGTATTTT. Protein product: CASSLLSRLAGSTDTQYF.

The rearrangement uses TRBV28 and TRBJ1-4; TRBD1 might be the D (6 bases). V was clipped by 6 bases and J by 8 bases, with 19 bases between them. Germline assignment: CDR1 MDHEN and CDR2 SYDVKM. The CDR3 extends over 15 amino acids. The chain's CDR3 is CASSSPKGGQEKLFF. The DNA for the CDR3 is TGTGCCAGCAGCAGTCCCAAGGGGGGGCAGGAAAAACTGTTTTTT.

The J gene is TRBJ2-2, the V gene TRBV27; D remains unclear. V lost 6 bases and J 1 base, leaving 9 bases between the germline ends. Per the germline V gene, CDR1 is MNHEY and CDR2 is SMNVEV (reference sequence). This CDR3 contains 14 residues. As DNA, the CDR3 is TGTGCCAGCAGCCTTTTCCAGAACACCGGGGAGCTGTTTTTT. Translating it yields CASSLFQNTGELFF.

The chain employs TRBV10-3 and TRBJ1-5; D unclear. Trimming shortened V by 4 bases and J by 2 bases, and 9 bases separated the two germline ends. The length of the CDR3 is 14 residues. Germline CDR1 and CDR2: ENHRY and SYGVKD. CDR3: CAISAGLGNQPQHF. CDR3 coding DNA: TGTGCCATCAGTGCCGGGTTGGGCAATCAGCCCCAGCATTTT.

This chain joins TRBV4-3 and TRBJ1-4; possibly TRBD1 for D (5 bases). Germline V CDR1 and CDR2: LGHNA, YSLEER. The CDR3 consists of 13 residues. Trimming stripped 0 bases from V and 8 bases from J, with 7 bases between. The DNA of the CDR3 is TGCGCCAGCAGCCAAGAACGGGGGGAAAAACTGTTTTTT. It is translated as CASSQERGEKLFF.

The chain has TRBV5-1 and TRBJ2-1; the match to TRBD2 covers 9 bases. The CDR3 consists of 17 residues. V gave up 0 bases and J gave up 7 bases; unmatched junction bases: 11. The germline V gene has CDR1 SGHRS and CDR2 YFSETQ. The CDR3 sequence is CASSLGMTSGGRNEQFF. The CDR3 DNA follows: TGCGCCAGCAGCTTGGGAATGACTAGCGGAGGAAGGAATGAGCAGTTCTTC. Complete variable domain (other parts from reference TRBV5-1 and TRBJ2-1): KAGVTQTPRYLIKTRGQQVTLSCSPISGHRSVSWYQQTPGQGLQFLFEYFSETQRNKGNFPGRFSGRQFSNSRSEMNVSTLELGDSALYLCASSLGMTSGGRNEQFFGPGTRLTVL.

The V and J genes are TRBV6-5 and TRBJ2-5; D unresolved. The CDR3 is 11 amino acids. Germline CDR1 MNHEY, CDR2 SVGAGI. V lost 2 bases and J lost 5, with 3 bases in between. This CDR3 reads CASSYLETQYF. The CDR3, as DNA: TGTGCCAGCAGTTACCTCGAGACCCAGTACTTC.

J is TRBJ2-5 and V is TRBV9; possibly TRBD2 for D (6 bases). There are 16 residues in the CDR3. Germline-derived CDR1 and CDR2 are SGDLS and YYNGEE. V dropped 4 bases and J dropped 0 bases, with 16 bases sitting between them. CDR3 loop: CASSLQGGLYQETQYF. The CDR3 DNA reads TGTGCCAGCAGCTTGCAGGGAGGTCTGTACCAAGAGACCCAGTACTTC.

The rearrangement links TRBV5-5 to TRBJ2-6, with D perhaps being TRBD1 or TRBD2 (5 bases each). V lost 3 bases and J lost 0, with 19 bases in between. This CDR3 has 19 residues. Germline V lookup: CDR1 SGHKS, CDR2 YYEKEE (reference sequence). The CDR3, as DNA: TGTGCCAGCAGCTCCCTACCCGGGACGGGCACCTCTGGGGCCAACGTCCTGACTTTC. Amino acids: CASSSLPGTGTSGANVLTF. Combining the CDR3 with reference TRBV5-5 and TRBJ2-6 gives the whole variable domain DAGVTQSPTHLIKTRGQQVTLRCSPISGHKSVSWYQQVLGQGPQFIFQYYEKEERGRGNFPDRFSARQFPNYSSELNVNALLLGDSALYLCASSSLPGTGTSGANVLTFGAGSRLTVL.

J is TRBJ2-3 and V is TRBV7-6; weak D call: TRBD2 (6 bases). V lost 1 base and J 4 bases, leaving 15 bases between the germline ends. This CDR3 has 16 amino acids. Per germline, CDR1 SGHVS and CDR2 FNYEAQ. This CDR3 is CASSLGAGSRADTQYF. The CDR3 coding sequence is TGTGCCAGCAGCTTAGGTGCGGGATCACGGGCAGATACGCAGTATTTT. Supplemented by reference TRBV7-6 and TRBJ2-3, the full variable domain reads GAGVSQSPRYKVTKRGQDVALRCDPISGHVSLYWYRQALGQGPEFLTYFNYEAQQDKSGLPNDRFSAERPEGSISTLTIQRTEQRDSAMYRCASSLGAGSRADTQYFGPGTRLTVL.

V gene TRBV28 combines with J gene TRBJ2-3, with 9 bases lining up with TRBD2. This CDR3 comprises 15 residues. Germline CDR1 is MDHEN and CDR2 is SYDVKM. The junction had 6 bases not matched to a gene; V was cut back by 4 bases and J by 4 bases. CDR3 sequence (DNA): TGTGCCAGCAGTTCCGGGACTAGCATGCCAGATACGCAGTATTTT. Protein: CASSSGTSMPDTQYF.

V usage is TRBV2 and J usage is TRBJ2-7, with no clear D. The CDR3 contains 12 residues. Germline assignment: CDR1 SNHLY and CDR2 FYNNEI. With 4 bases removed from V and 4 bases from J, the gap between germline ends came to 8 bases. The CDR3 bases are TGTGCCAGCAGTGTGACACTATACGAGCAGTACTTC. It encodes CASSVTLYEQYF.